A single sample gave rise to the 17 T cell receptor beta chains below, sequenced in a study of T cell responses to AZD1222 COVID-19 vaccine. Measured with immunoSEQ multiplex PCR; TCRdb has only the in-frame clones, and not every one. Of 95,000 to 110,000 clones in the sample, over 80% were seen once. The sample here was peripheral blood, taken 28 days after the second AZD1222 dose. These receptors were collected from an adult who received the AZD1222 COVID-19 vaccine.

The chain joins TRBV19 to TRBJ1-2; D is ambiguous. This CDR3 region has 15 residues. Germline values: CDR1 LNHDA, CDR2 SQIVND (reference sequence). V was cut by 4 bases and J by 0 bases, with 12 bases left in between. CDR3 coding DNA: TGTGCCAGTAGTAAAGGGCAGAGACCTAACTATGGCTACACCTTC. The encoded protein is CASSKGQRPNYGYTF.

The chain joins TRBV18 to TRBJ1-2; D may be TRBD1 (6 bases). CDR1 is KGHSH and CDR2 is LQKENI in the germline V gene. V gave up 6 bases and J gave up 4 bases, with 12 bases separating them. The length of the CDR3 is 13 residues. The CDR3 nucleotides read TGTGCCAGCTCGTCGGACAGCCTCTATGGCTACACCTTC. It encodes CASSSDSLYGYTF.

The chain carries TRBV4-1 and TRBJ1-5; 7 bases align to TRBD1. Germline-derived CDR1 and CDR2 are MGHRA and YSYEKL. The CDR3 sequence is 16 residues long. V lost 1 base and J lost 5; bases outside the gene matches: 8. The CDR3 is CASSQAGQDLYQPQHF. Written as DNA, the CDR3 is TGCGCCAGCAGCCAAGCAGGACAGGACCTATATCAGCCCCAGCATTTT.

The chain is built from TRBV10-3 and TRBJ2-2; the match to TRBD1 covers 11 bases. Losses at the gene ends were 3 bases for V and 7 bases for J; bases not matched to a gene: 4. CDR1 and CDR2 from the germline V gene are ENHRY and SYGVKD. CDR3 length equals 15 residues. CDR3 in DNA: TGTGCCATCAGTGACGGACAGGGGGCGGACGGGGAGCTGTTTTTT. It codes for CAISDGQGADGELFF.

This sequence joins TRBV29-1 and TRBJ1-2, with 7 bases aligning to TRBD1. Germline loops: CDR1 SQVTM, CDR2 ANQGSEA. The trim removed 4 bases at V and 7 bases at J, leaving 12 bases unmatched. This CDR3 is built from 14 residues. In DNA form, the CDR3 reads TGCAGCGTTGGCGGGGGGACAGCCCCAATTGGCTACACCTTC. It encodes CSVGGGTAPIGYTF.

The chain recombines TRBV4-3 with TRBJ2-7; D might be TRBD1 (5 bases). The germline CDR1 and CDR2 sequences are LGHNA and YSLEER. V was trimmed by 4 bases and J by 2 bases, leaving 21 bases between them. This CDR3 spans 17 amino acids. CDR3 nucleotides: TGCGCCAGCAGCCCCAATTCAGGGCTAAACATGGCCTACGAGCAGTACTTC. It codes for CASSPNSGLNMAYEQYF.

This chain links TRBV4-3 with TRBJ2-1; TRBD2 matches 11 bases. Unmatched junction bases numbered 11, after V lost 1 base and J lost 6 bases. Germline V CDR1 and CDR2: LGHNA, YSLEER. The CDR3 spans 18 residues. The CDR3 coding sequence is TGCGCCAGCAGCCAAGCTCATCGGGTTGGACTAGCGGGCAATGAGCAGTTCTTC. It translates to CASSQAHRVGLAGNEQFF.

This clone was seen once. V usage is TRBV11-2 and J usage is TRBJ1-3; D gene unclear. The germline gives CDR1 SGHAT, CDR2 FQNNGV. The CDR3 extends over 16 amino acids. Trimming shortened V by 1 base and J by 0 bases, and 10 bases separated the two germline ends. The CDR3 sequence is CASSLGSTSSGNTIYF. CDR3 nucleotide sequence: TGTGCCAGCAGCTTAGGTAGTACAAGCTCTGGAAACACCATATATTTT.

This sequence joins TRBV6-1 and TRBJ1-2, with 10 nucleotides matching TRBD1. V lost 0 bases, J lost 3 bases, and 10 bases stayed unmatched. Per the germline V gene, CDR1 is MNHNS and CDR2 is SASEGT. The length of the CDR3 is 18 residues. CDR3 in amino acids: CASSEAWDRGRRDYGYTF. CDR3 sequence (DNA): TGTGCCAGCAGTGAAGCCTGGGACAGGGGCCGCAGGGACTATGGCTACACCTTC.

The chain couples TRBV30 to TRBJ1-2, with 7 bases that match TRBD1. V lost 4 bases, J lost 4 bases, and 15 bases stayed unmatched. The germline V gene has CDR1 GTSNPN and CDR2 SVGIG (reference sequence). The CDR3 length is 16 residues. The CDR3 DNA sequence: TGTGCCTGGAAGGCCTGGAAAGGGGGCGACGGCTATGGCTACACCTTC. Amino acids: CAWKAWKGGDGYGYTF.

CDR3 in amino acids: CATSIPAEGTYEQYF. The CDR3 DNA reads as TGTGCCACCAGCATTCCTGCGGAGGGCACCTACGAGCAGTACTTC. The V gene is TRBV15, the J gene TRBJ2-7, with a possible D match to TRBD2 (6 bases). The CDR3 totals 15 residues. Germline CDR1 LNHNV, CDR2 YYDKDF (reference sequence). Trimming removed 4 bases at V and 2 bases at J, with 15 bases between.

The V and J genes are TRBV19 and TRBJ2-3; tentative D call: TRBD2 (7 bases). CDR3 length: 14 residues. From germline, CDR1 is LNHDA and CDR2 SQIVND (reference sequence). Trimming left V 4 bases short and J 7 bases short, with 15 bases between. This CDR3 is CASSTPGEGNTQYF. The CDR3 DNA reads TGTGCCAGTAGTACCCCAGGGGAGGGAAATACGCAGTATTTT.

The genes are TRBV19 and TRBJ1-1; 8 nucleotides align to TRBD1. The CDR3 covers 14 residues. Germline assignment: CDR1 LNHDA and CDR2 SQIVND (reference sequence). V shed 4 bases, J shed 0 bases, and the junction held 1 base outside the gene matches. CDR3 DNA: TGTGCCAGTAGTAGGACAGGGTTGAACACTGAAGCTTTCTTT. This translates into CASSRTGLNTEAFF.

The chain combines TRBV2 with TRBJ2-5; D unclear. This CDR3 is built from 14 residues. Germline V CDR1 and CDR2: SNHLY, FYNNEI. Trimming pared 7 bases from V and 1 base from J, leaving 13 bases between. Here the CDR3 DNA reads TGTGCCAGCACTCCAACGGACGGCCAAGAGACCCAGTACTTC. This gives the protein CASTPTDGQETQYF.

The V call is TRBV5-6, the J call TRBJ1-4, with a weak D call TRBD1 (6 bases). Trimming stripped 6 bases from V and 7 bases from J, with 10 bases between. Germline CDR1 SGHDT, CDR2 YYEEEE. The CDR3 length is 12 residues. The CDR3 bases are TGTGCCAGCACCCGGACAGTTGAAAAACTGTTTTTT. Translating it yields CASTRTVEKLFF. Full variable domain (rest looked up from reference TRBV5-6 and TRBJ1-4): DAGVTQSPTHLIKTRGQQVTLRCSPKSGHDTVSWYQQALGQGPQFIFQYYEEEERQRGNFPDRFSGHQFPNYSSELNVNALLLGDSALYLCASTRTVEKLFFGSGTQLSVL.

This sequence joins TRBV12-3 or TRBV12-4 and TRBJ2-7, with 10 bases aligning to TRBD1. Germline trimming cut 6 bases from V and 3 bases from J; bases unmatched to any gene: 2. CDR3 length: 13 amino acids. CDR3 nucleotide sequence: TGTGCCAGCAGCGGACAGGGGGGCTACGAGCAGTACTTC. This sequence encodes CASSGQGGYEQYF.

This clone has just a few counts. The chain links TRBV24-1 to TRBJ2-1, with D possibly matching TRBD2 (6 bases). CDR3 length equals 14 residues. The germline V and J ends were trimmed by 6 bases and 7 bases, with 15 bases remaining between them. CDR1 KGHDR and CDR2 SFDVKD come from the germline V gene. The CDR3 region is CATSPAAGRNEQFF. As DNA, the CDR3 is TGTGCCACCAGTCCGGCTGCGGGAAGGAATGAGCAGTTCTTC.